A single sample is the source of the 8 T cell receptor beta chains below, sequenced in a study of identifying expanded T cells in peripheral blood. The repertoire was sequenced with immunoSEQ multiplex PCR; TCRdb's copy has only in-frame clones and lacks some. The sample consists of tens of thousands of clones, about 91% of them appearing once. The sequenced material came from blood. These receptors all come from a person aged 18 to 75 in good health.

CDR3 DNA sequence: TGTGCCAGCAGCTTAGCAGGGGGCACAGATACGCAGTATTTT. Its translation is CASSLAGGTDTQYF. This chain uses TRBV7-8 with TRBJ2-3; tentatively, D is TRBD1 (5 bases). V lost 0 bases to trimming and J lost 1 base, with 5 bases between them. This CDR3 has 14 amino acids. Germline V gives CDR1 SGHVS, CDR2 FQNEAQ.

CDR3 residues: CASSSLRTYEQYF. CDR3 DNA: TGTGCCAGCAGCTCGCTACGGACCTACGAGCAGTACTTC. This rearrangement joins TRBV11-2 to TRBJ2-7; D is undetermined. The length of the CDR3 is 13 residues. Trimming stripped 4 bases from V and 2 bases from J, with 9 bases between. Germline CDR1 is SGHAT and CDR2 is FQNNGV.

The gene calls are TRBV9 and TRBJ2-5; D not resolved. Germline CDR1 SGDLS, CDR2 YYNGEE. V lost 0 bases, J lost 5 bases, and 8 bases lay in between. The CDR3 is made up of 13 amino acids. CDR3 amino acids: CASSVGGRETQYF. As DNA, the CDR3 is TGTGCCAGCAGCGTAGGGGGTCGGGAGACCCAGTACTTC.

The gene calls are TRBV7-2 and TRBJ1-1; no clear D gene. In germline, CDR1 is SGHTA, CDR2 FQGNSA. The CDR3 covers 14 residues. V was shortened by 1 base and J by 4 bases, with 10 bases between the two germline ends. This CDR3 is CASSLGAGITEAFF. The CDR3 DNA sequence: TGTGCCAGCAGCTTAGGGGCGGGGATCACTGAAGCTTTCTTT. The whole variable domain, remainder taken from reference TRBV7-2 and TRBJ1-1, is GAGVSQSPSNKVTEKGKDVELRCDPISGHTALYWYRQSLGQGLEFLIYFQGNSAPDKSGLPSDRFSAERTGGSVSTLTIQRTQQEDSAVYLCASSLGAGITEAFFGQGTRLTVV.

CDR3 DNA sequence: TGTGCCAGCACGCGCCAAGCAGACAGGGTAGTAGAAAACACCATATATTTT. Its translation is CASTRQADRVVENTIYF. The rearrangement uses TRBV2 and TRBJ1-3; 7 bases are shared with TRBD1. CDR1 is SNHLY and CDR2 is FYNNEI in the germline V gene. Trimming cost V 7 bases and J 6 bases; bases outside gene matches: 18. The CDR3 is made up of 17 amino acids.

For the CDR3, the DNA is TGCGCCAGCAGCCACCCTCCGGGCAATGGTAACACCGGGGAGCTGTTTTTT. Its translation is CASSHPPGNGNTGELFF. The chain combines TRBV4-3 with TRBJ2-2; D remains unclear. V was shortened by 3 bases and J by 2 bases, with 16 bases between the two germline ends. The CDR3 sequence is 17 residues long. CDR1 is LGHNA, CDR2 YSLEER, per germline.

The chain joins TRBV6-5 to TRBJ2-7, with TRBD1 identical over 7 bases. The V segment lost 6 bases and the J segment 3 bases; nucleotides outside the gene matches: 8. The CDR3 length is 14 residues. Germline CDR1 reads MNHEY; CDR2 reads SVGAGI. In DNA, the CDR3 is TGTGCCAGCAGCCCTAACAGGGGTGGCTACGAGCAGTACTTC. Its translation: CASSPNRGGYEQYF.

This clone appeared a single time. At one end, the junction sequence differs from germline, possibly due to a read error. V gene TRBV30 combines with J gene TRBJ1-2, with 9 bases fitting TRBD1. Germline lookup yields CDR1 GTSNPN and CDR2 SVGIG (reference sequence). This CDR3 is 14 amino acids long. CDR3 sequence (DNA): TGTGCCTTGAGTGAACAGGGGGCTGGCTATGGCTACACCTTC. This gives the protein CALSEQGAGYGYTF.